One sample yielded the 31 T cell receptor beta chains listed below, sequenced in a study of CD8+CD57+ T cells in acquired aplastic anemia. Investigators profiled TCR beta VDJ and CDR3 from genomic DNA template. TCRdb redid the calling of the reads with MiXCR, one entry per CDR3 protein. The sample has approximately 150,000 distinct CDR3 sequences, approximately 51% seen once. Patients chosen for sequencing had CD8+CD57+ cells that had expanded, as shown by flow cytometry. The sample comprised sorted CD4+, CD8+, or CD8+CD57+ T cells (not recorded which) from PBMCs. These receptors all come from a human donor with aplastic anemia.

This clonotype turned up a few times. The chain joins TRBV7-2 to TRBJ2-7; D not certain. Deletions cut 5 bases from V and 2 bases from J, with 7 bases between. Germline CDR1 and CDR2: SGHTA and FQGNSA. The CDR3 spans 12 residues. CDR3 loop: CASSIWPYEQYF. The CDR3 DNA is TGTGCCAGCAGCATATGGCCCTACGAGCAGTACTTC.

The V gene is TRBV7-2, the J gene TRBJ2-5; tentatively, D is TRBD2 (7 bases). Trimming left V 1 base short and J 5 bases short, with 14 bases between. In germline, CDR1 is SGHTA, CDR2 FQGNSA. The CDR3 length is 15 residues. The CDR3 nucleotides read TGTGCCAGCAGCTTAGGGGGGGGGCGATCCGAGACCCAGTACTTC. Translation gives CASSLGGGRSETQYF.

This chain connects TRBV24-1 to TRBJ2-4; 10 bases map to TRBD1. The length of the CDR3 is 14 residues. Germline V gives CDR1 KGHDR, CDR2 SFDVKD. With 6 bases clipped from V and 8 bases from J, the junction kept 6 bases outside the gene matches. In DNA, the CDR3 is TGTGCCACCAGTAGGGGGGACAGGGGAGACATTCAGTACTTC. Residues: CATSRGDRGDIQYF.

The chain has TRBV20-1 and TRBJ2-3; 8 bases agree with TRBD2. Germline loops: CDR1 DFQATT, CDR2 SNEGSKA (reference sequence). V shed 1 base, J shed 0 bases, and the junction held 9 bases outside the gene matches. This CDR3 is 17 amino acids long. CDR3 nucleotides: TGCAGTGCTAGAGGTGCGGGGGGTACAGGGAGCACAGATACGCAGTATTTT. Its translation is CSARGAGGTGSTDTQYF.

The sample holds a few counts of this clonotype. V is TRBV9 and J is TRBJ1-6, with 8 bases that match TRBD1. Looked up from germline, CDR1 is SGDLS and CDR2 is YYNGEE. The CDR3 runs 15 residues. The trim removed 4 bases at V and 6 bases at J, leaving 6 bases unmatched. In DNA, the CDR3 is TGTGCCAGCAGCCTTGGGACAGGCAGTAATTCACCCCTCCACTTT. Its translation: CASSLGTGSNSPLHF.

Many counts were recorded for this clonotype. This sequence joins TRBV7-8 and TRBJ2-2; D is perhaps TRBD2 (6 bases). CDR1 and CDR2 (germline): SGHVS, FQNEAQ. This CDR3 spans 14 amino acids. Trimming cost V 4 bases and J 7 bases, with 13 bases left between them. DNA for the CDR3: TGTGCCAGCAGCTCGCTTTTAGCGGTCGGGGAGCTGTTTTTT. Residues: CASSSLLAVGELFF.

The rearrangement links TRBV4-1 to TRBJ2-1; D perhaps matches TRBD2 (6 bases). This CDR3 has 16 amino acids. Trimming stripped 0 bases from V and 3 bases from J, with 12 bases between. The V gene's germline CDR1 is MGHRA and CDR2 YSYEKL. The CDR3 protein is CASSQDWRGLYNEQFF. The CDR3 bases are TGCGCCAGCAGCCAAGATTGGCGGGGACTCTACAATGAGCAGTTCTTC.

V and J are TRBV27 and TRBJ2-7; D is possibly TRBD1 or TRBD2 (5 bases each). CDR3 length: 16 residues. Trimming stripped 0 bases from V and 0 bases from J, with 12 bases between. Germline CDR1 is MNHEY and CDR2 is SMNVEV (reference sequence). The CDR3 region is CASSLSGTESSYEQYV. The CDR3 bases are TGTGCCAGCAGTTTATCGGGGACCGAAAGCTCCTACGAGCAGTACGTC.

This clonotype was counted at least ten times. The chain is built from TRBV7-2 and TRBJ2-5; D is unclear. Trimming removed 5 bases from V and 0 bases from J, with 7 bases in between. The CDR3 is made up of 13 amino acids. Germline assignment: CDR1 SGHTA and CDR2 FQGNSA. CDR3 coding DNA: TGTGCCAGCAGCCCCCGTTACCAAGAGACCCAGTACTTC. It specifies CASSPRYQETQYF. The full variable domain, completed using reference TRBV7-2 and TRBJ2-5, is GAGVSQSPSNKVTEKGKDVELRCDPISGHTALYWYRQSLGQGLEFLIYFQGNSAPDKSGLPSDRFSAERTGGSVSTLTIQRTQQEDSAVYLCASSPRYQETQYFGPGTRLLVL.

Of note for this clonotype: A read error may explain this, as a much larger clone is one base away. The chain carries TRBV7-4 and TRBJ1-3, with TRBD1 matching over 7 bases. The CDR3 spans 13 residues. The V gene's germline CDR1 is SGHVT and CDR2 SQSDAQ. The J segment lost 7 bases and the V segment lost 6 bases, leaving 6 bases of the junction unmatched. This CDR3 is CASSQQGTNTIYF. The CDR3 coding sequence is TGTGCCAGCAGTCAACAGGGGACCAACACCATATATTTT.

This clonotype appeared many times. The chain carries TRBV19 and TRBJ1-2; TRBD1 matches at 7 bases. From germline, CDR1 is LNHDA and CDR2 SQIVND (reference sequence). CDR3 length equals 13 residues. J gave up 8 bases and V 6 bases, and 9 bases lay outside the gene matches. CDR3 in DNA: TGTGCCAGTAGGCTTCAGGGGGAGGAGGGCTACACCTTC. Translated, it gives CASRLQGEEGYTF.

The chain uses TRBV19 and TRBJ1-6; the match to TRBD1 covers 9 bases. The CDR3 is 15 amino acids. The V segment lost 4 bases and the J segment 14 bases; nucleotides outside the gene matches: 12. CDR1 is LNHDA and CDR2 is SQIVND in the germline V gene (reference sequence). CDR3 DNA: TGTGCCAGTAGTACGTCCCGGGACAGGGAAGTAACCCTCCACTTT. Translating it yields CASSTSRDREVTLHF.

The CDR3, as DNA: TGCAGTGCTGACCATCTTGGACAGGTAGAGACCCAGTACTTC. It specifies CSADHLGQVETQYF. J is TRBJ2-7 and V is TRBV20-1; TRBD1 matches at 7 bases. The J call may be in error: the DNA end matches TRBJ2-5 better. The V gene's germline CDR1 is DFQATT and CDR2 SNEGSKA (reference sequence). The CDR3 loop spans 14 amino acids.

This clonotype has only a few counts. The V call is TRBV6-5, the J call TRBJ1-2; D is ambiguous. The CDR3 consists of 15 residues. Trimming removed 0 bases at V and 0 bases at J, with 8 bases between. CDR1 MNHEY and CDR2 SVGAGI come from the germline V gene. CDR3 residues: CASSYSAGANYGYTF. CDR3 DNA sequence: TGTGCCAGCAGTTACTCGGCAGGCGCTAACTATGGCTACACCTTC.

V is TRBV9 and J is TRBJ2-3, with 10 bases lining up with TRBD2. This CDR3 region has 16 residues. J was trimmed by 2 bases and V by 0 bases; bases with no gene match: 3. Per germline, CDR1 SGDLS and CDR2 YYNGEE. This chain's CDR3 is CASSVGSGGSTDTQYF. The CDR3 nucleotides read TGTGCCAGCAGCGTAGGTAGCGGGGGGTCCACAGATACGCAGTATTTT.

This clonotype was counted many times. V gene TRBV20-1 combines with J gene TRBJ2-3; 10 bases are a match to TRBD2. The germline V gene encodes CDR1 DFQATT and CDR2 SNEGSKA (reference sequence). J was trimmed by 0 bases and V by 5 bases; bases with no gene match: 5. The CDR3 sequence is 15 residues long. CDR3 DNA: TGCAGTGCTCGGAGGACTAGCGGAAGCACAGATACGCAGTATTTT. Protein product: CSARRTSGSTDTQYF.

This clonotype has a handful of counts. The chain uses TRBV15 and TRBJ2-3; D remains unclear. With 0 bases removed from V and 11 bases from J, the gap between germline ends came to 12 bases. Germline values: CDR1 LNHNV, CDR2 YYDKDF (reference sequence). The CDR3 is 13 amino acids. CDR3: CATSRDLDSRQYF. In nucleotides, the CDR3 is TGTGCCACCAGCAGAGATCTTGATAGTAGGCAGTATTTT.

The rearrangement joins TRBV10-1 to TRBJ1-2; D may be TRBD1 (6 bases). V lost 6 bases to trimming and J lost 2 bases, with 16 bases between them. Germline V gene data show CDR1 as WNHNN and CDR2 as SYGVQD (reference sequence). This CDR3 is 15 amino acids long. In DNA form, the CDR3 reads TGCGCCAGCAGGGACAGACATGAGGGCAACTATGGCTACACCTTC. Translation gives CASRDRHEGNYGYTF.

The count of this clonotype is one. CDR3 residues: CASSTTRGLVGNQPQHF. The CDR3 nucleotides read TGTGCCAGTAGTACAACCAGGGGTCTCGTTGGAAATCAGCCCCAGCATTTT. The chain is built from TRBV19 and TRBJ1-5; possible D gene TRBD1, 6 bases. The CDR3 is 17 residues long. Trimming removed 4 bases from V and 4 bases from J, with 20 bases in between. CDR1 and CDR2 (germline): LNHDA, SQIVND (reference sequence). The entire variable domain, with the rest obtained from reference TRBV19 and TRBJ1-5, is as follows: DGGITQSPKYLFRKEGQNVTLSCEQNLNHDAMYWYRQDPGQGLRLIYYSQIVNDFQKGDIAEGYSVSREKKESFPLTVTSAQKNPTAFYLCASSTTRGLVGNQPQHFGDGTRLSIL.

Note on this clonotype: Mismatch with germline at one junction end may stem from a read error. The gene calls are TRBV29-1 and TRBJ1-1; D unclear. This CDR3 region has 10 residues. Germline V gene data show CDR1 as SQVTM and CDR2 as ANQGSEA. The CDR3 reads CSVEPRPALF. CDR3 coding DNA: TGCAGCGTTGAGCCTCGTCCAGCTCTCTTT.

V gene TRBV20-1 combines with J gene TRBJ2-7; possible D gene TRBD2, 6 bases. CDR1 is DFQATT and CDR2 is SNEGSKA in the germline V gene (reference sequence). The V end lost 0 bases, the J end lost 4 bases, and 13 bases lay between the germline ends. This CDR3 contains 14 residues. CDR3 residues: CSARDGSGPYEQYF. As DNA, the CDR3 is TGCAGTGCTAGAGACGGGAGTGGGCCGTACGAGCAGTACTTC.

Of note for this clonotype: Just one base apart from a much larger clone, this may be a read error. The rearrangement uses TRBV11-2 and TRBJ2-3; D could derive from TRBD1 or TRBD2 (6 bases each). The CDR3 is 16 amino acids. The germline V gene encodes CDR1 SGHAT and CDR2 FQNNGV. CDR3 DNA: TGTACCAGCAGCCCGTCGGGGGCGCATAGAACAGATACGCAGTATTTT. Translation gives CTSSPSGAHRTDTQYF. Filled out from reference TRBV11-2 and TRBJ2-3, the complete variable domain reads EAGVAQSPRYKIIEKRQSVAFWCNPISGHATLYWYQQILGQGPKLLIQFQNNGVVDDSQLPKDRFSAERLKGVDSTLKIQPAKLEDSAVYLCTSSPSGAHRTDTQYFGPGTRLTVL.

The chain carries TRBV10-2 and TRBJ2-3; perhaps TRBD2 as D (6 bases). The CDR3 has 14 residues. The germline gives CDR1 WSHSY, CDR2 SAAADI. Trimming shortened V by 4 bases and J by 1 base, and 9 bases separated the two germline ends. The DNA of the CDR3 is TGCGCCAGCAGTGGGGCTAGCGGCACAGATACGCAGTATTTT. It specifies CASSGASGTDTQYF.

This clonotype was counted many times. J is TRBJ1-3 and V is TRBV6-5; unclear D gene. In germline, CDR1 is MNHEY, CDR2 SVGAGI. The V end lost 0 bases, the J end lost 3 bases, and 9 bases lay between the germline ends. The length of the CDR3 is 15 residues. The CDR3 spells CASSYSSGNGNTIYF. The DNA of the CDR3 is TGTGCCAGCAGTTACTCGAGTGGGAATGGAAACACCATATATTTT.

The sample holds many counts of this clonotype. The V and J genes are TRBV5-1 and TRBJ2-7; TRBD1 might be the D (5 bases). V lost 5 bases and J 2 bases, leaving 11 bases between the germline ends. The CDR3 runs 13 residues. Germline V gives CDR1 SGHRS, CDR2 YFSETQ. CDR3 coding DNA: TGCGCCAGCAGTCTCAAGGGGACCTACGAGCAGTACTTC. This sequence encodes CASSLKGTYEQYF.

This clonotype has a count of ten or more. The chain combines TRBV19 with TRBJ1-5, with D unresolved. The V and J ends lost 0 bases and 8 bases respectively, with 8 bases between them. Germline CDR1 reads LNHDA; CDR2 reads SQIVND (reference sequence). There are 13 residues in the CDR3. The CDR3 protein is CASSIDRAKPQHF. The CDR3 region has the DNA TGTGCCAGTAGTATAGATCGGGCGAAGCCCCAGCATTTT.

The rearrangement joins TRBV25-1 to TRBJ1-3, with D possibly TRBD1 on 5 matching bases. The germline CDR1 and CDR2 sequences are MGHDK and SYGVNS. Trimming cost V 4 bases and J 3 bases, with 16 bases left between them. The CDR3 covers 16 residues. Written as DNA, the CDR3 is TGTGCCAGCAGTGCTGATGTCCGGGGCATTGGAAACACCATATATTTT. This sequence encodes CASSADVRGIGNTIYF.

This clonotype was detected many times. The gene calls are TRBV6-6 and TRBJ1-5; D is uncertain. CDR1 and CDR2 (germline): MNHNY, SVGAGI (reference sequence). This CDR3 region has 16 residues. Trimming stripped 7 bases from V and 0 bases from J, with 16 bases between. CDR3 sequence (DNA): TGTGCCAGCACCCCCCGTGGGAGAGATAGCAATCAGCCCCAGCATTTT. Amino acid sequence: CASTPRGRDSNQPQHF.

Concerning this clonotype: A much more abundant neighbour one base away suggests this may be a read error. Likely a read error: the CDR3 ends without its conserved phenylalanine or tryptophan. The V and J genes are TRBV4-3 and TRBJ2-2; D gene ambiguous. Germline V lookup: CDR1 LGHNA, CDR2 YSLEER. CDR3 length equals 16 residues. Trimming cost V 0 bases and J 1 base, with 9 bases left between them. DNA for the CDR3: TGCGCCAGCAGCCAAGATTTAGGACGGAACACCGGGGAGCTGTTTCTT. The encoded protein is CASSQDLGRNTGELFL.

This clonotype was seen at least ten times. The V gene is TRBV14, the J gene TRBJ1-1; the match to TRBD1 covers 7 bases. This CDR3 has 16 amino acids. With 3 bases clipped from V and 0 bases from J, the junction kept 7 bases outside the gene matches. Germline V gene sequence: CDR1 SGHDN, CDR2 FVKESK. This CDR3 is CASSHRRGQMNTEAFF. The CDR3 region has the DNA TGTGCCAGCAGCCACCGAAGGGGACAGATGAACACTGAAGCTTTCTTT.

Comment on this clonotype: This may arise from a read error, as a much more abundant clone is one base away. V usage is TRBV6-5 and J usage is TRBJ1-5, with D unclear. The V end was cut by 4 bases, the J end by 2 bases, with 15 bases between. CDR3 length: 16 amino acids. Germline values: CDR1 MNHEY, CDR2 SVGAGI. CDR3 in amino acids: CASSSLSGGGNQPQHF. The CDR3 region has the DNA TGTGCCAGCAGTTCCCTATCGGGTGGGGGCAATCAGCCCCAGCATTTT.